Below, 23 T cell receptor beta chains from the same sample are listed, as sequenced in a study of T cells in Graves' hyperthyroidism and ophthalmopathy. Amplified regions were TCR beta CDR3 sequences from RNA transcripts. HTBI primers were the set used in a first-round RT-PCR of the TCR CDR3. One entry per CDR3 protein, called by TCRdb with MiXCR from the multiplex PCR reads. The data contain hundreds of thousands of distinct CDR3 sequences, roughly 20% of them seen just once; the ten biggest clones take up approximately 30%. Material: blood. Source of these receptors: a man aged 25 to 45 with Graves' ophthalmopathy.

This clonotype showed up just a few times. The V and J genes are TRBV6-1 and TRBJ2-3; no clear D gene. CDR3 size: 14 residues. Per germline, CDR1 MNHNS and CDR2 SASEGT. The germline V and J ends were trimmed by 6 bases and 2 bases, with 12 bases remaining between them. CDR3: CASRARIATDTQYF. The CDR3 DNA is TGTGCCAGCAGGGCCCGTATCGCCACAGATACGCAGTATTTT.

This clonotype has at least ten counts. The CDR3 region has the DNA TGTGCCAGCAGTTCCTTGACAGGAAATATCTTGGAAACTGAAGCTTTCTTT. Its translation: CASSSLTGNILETEAFF. V is TRBV6-1 and J is TRBJ1-1; D is possibly TRBD1 (6 bases). Trimming stripped 5 bases from V and 5 bases from J, with 24 bases between. CDR3 length: 17 amino acids. CDR1 is MNHNS and CDR2 is SASEGT in the germline V gene.

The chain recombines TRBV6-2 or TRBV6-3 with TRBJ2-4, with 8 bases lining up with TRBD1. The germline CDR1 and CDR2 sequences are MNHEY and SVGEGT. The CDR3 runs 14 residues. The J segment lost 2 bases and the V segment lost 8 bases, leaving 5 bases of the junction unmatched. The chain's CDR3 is CASVDRGPKNIQYF. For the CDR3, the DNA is TGTGCCAGCGTAGACAGGGGTCCCAAAAACATTCAGTACTTC.

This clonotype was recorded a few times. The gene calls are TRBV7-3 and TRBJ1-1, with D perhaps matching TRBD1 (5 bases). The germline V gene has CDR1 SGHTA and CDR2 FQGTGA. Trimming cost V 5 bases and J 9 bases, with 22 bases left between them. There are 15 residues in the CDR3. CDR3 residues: CASSPSKTTATKAFF. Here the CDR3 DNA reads TGTGCCAGCAGCCCCTCTAAGACGACAGCTACTAAAGCTTTCTTT.

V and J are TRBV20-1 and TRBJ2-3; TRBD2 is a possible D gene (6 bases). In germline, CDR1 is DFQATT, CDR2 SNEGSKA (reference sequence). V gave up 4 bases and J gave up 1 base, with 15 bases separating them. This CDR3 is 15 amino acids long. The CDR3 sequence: CSATGLRDRTDTQYF. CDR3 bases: TGCAGTGCTACGGGTTTGCGGGATCGCACAGATACGCAGTATTTT.

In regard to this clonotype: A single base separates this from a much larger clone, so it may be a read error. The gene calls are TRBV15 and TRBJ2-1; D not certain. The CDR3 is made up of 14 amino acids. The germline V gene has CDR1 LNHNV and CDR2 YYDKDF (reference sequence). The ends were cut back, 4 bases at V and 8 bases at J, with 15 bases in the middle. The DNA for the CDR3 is TGTGCCACCAGCACCCTGACAAAGGTAGATGAGCAGTTCTTC. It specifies CATSTLTKVDEQFF.

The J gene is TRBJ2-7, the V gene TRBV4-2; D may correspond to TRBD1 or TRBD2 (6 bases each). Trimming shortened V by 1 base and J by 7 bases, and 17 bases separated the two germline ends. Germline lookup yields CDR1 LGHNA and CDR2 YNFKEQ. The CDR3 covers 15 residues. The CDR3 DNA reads TGTGCCAGCAGCCAAGCAGTGGGGGGCAGGGAAGAGCAGTACTTC. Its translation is CASSQAVGGREEQYF.

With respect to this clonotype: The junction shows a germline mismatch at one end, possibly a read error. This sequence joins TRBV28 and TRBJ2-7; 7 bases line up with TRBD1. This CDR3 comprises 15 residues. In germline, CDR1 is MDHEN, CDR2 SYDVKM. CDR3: CATKETGHSSHEQYF. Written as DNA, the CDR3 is TGTGCCACCAAGGAGACAGGGCATAGCTCCCACGAGCAGTACTTC.

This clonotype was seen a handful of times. In DNA, the CDR3 is TGTGCCAGCTCACCAGACAGGGCAGTAGAGCAGTTCTTC. Protein product: CASSPDRAVEQFF. The gene calls are TRBV18 and TRBJ2-1; 7 bases are shared with TRBD1. The CDR3 spans 13 residues. V gave up 2 bases and J gave up 10 bases; unmatched junction bases: 5. Germline CDR1 is KGHSH and CDR2 is LQKENI.

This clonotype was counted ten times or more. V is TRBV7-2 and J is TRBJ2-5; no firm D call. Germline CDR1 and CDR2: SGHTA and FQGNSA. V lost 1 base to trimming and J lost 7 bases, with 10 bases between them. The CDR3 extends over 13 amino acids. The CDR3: CASSLEPPRTQYF. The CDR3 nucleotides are TGTGCCAGCAGCTTAGAACCCCCAAGGACCCAGTACTTC.

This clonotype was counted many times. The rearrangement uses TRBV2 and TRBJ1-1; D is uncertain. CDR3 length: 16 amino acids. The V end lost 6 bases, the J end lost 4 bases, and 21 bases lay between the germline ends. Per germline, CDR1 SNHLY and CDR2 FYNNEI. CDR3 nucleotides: TGTGCCAGCAGCCCAAGTCCAAGGACGACGAGCACTGAAGCTTTCTTT. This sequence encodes CASSPSPRTTSTEAFF.

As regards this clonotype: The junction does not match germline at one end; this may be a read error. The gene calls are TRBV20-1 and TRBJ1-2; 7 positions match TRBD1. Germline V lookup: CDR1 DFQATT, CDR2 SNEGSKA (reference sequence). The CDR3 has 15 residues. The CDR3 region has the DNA TGTAGTGCTAGAGACCGGGACAGAACTAGCTATGGCTACACCTTC. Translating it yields CSARDRDRTSYGYTF.

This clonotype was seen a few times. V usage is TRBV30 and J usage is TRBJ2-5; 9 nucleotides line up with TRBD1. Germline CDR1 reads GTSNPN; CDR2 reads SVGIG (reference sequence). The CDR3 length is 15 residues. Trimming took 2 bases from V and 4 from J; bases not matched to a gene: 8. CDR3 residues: CAWSPPGQGRETQYF. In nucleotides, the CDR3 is TGTGCCTGGAGTCCACCGGGACAGGGACGAGAGACCCAGTACTTC.

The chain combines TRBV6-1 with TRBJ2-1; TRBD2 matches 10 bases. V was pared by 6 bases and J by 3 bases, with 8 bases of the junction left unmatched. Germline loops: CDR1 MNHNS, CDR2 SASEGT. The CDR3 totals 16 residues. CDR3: CASSDLSGRLYNEQFF. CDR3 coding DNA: TGTGCCAGCAGCGATCTTAGCGGGAGGCTCTACAATGAGCAGTTCTTC.

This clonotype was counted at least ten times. The CDR3 DNA reads as TGTGCCAGCAGCCTTTCGGGACTAGCGGGAAGTGTTAAGCAGTTCTTC. Encoded protein: CASSLSGLAGSVKQFF. V and J are TRBV3-1 and TRBJ2-1; TRBD2 aligns across 13 bases. V dropped 4 bases and J dropped 11; count of bases not matched to a gene: 11. CDR3 length equals 16 residues. The germline gives CDR1 LGHDT, CDR2 YNNKEL (reference sequence).

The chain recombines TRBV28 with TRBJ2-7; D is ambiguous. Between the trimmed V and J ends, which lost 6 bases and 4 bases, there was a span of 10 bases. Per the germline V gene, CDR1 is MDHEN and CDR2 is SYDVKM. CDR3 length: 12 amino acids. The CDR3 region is CASRSQIYEQYF. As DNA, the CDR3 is TGTGCCAGCAGATCACAGATATACGAGCAGTACTTC.

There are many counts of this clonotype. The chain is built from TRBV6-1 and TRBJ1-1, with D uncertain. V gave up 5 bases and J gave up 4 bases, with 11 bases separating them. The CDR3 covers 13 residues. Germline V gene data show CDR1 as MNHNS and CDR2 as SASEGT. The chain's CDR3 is CASSPGEFTEAFF. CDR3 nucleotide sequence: TGTGCCAGCAGTCCGGGAGAGTTCACTGAAGCTTTCTTT.

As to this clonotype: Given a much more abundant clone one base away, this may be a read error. DNA for the CDR3: TGTGCCAGCGCCGGGTGGCTATCGGGATTCACAGATACGCAGTATTTT. Its translation: CASAGWLSGFTDTQYF. The chain joins TRBV28 to TRBJ2-3, with a possible D match to TRBD2 (5 bases). The germline gives CDR1 MDHEN, CDR2 SYDVKM. This CDR3 is built from 16 residues. V lost 8 bases and J lost 2, with 20 bases in between. The variable domain in full, with the rest retrieved from reference TRBV28 and TRBJ2-3, is DVKVTQSSRYLVKRTGEKVFLECVQDMDHENMFWYRQDPGLGLRLIYFSYDVKMKEKGDIPEGYSVSREKKERFSLILESASTNQTSMYLCASAGWLSGFTDTQYFGPGTRLTVL.

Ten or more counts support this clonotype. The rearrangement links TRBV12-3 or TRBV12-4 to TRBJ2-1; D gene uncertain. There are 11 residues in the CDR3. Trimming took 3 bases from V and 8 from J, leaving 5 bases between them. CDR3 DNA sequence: TGTGCCAGCAGTTTGGCAGATGAGCAGTTCTTC. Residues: CASSLADEQFF.

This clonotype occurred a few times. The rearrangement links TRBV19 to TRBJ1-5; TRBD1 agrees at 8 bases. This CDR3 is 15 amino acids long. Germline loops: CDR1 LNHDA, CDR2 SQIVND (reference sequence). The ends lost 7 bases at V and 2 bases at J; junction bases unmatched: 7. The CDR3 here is CASKVQGVGNQPQHF. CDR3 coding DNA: TGTGCCAGTAAAGTACAGGGGGTAGGCAATCAGCCCCAGCATTTT.

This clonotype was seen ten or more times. The CDR3 nucleotides are TGTGCCAGTTCCGGGACTAGCGATGAGCAGTTCTTC. This translates into CASSGTSDEQFF. The chain carries TRBV18 and TRBJ2-1, with TRBD2 identical over 10 bases. The CDR3 runs to 12 residues. Germline CDR1 is KGHSH and CDR2 is LQKENI. J gave up 8 bases and V 9 bases, and 4 bases lay outside the gene matches.

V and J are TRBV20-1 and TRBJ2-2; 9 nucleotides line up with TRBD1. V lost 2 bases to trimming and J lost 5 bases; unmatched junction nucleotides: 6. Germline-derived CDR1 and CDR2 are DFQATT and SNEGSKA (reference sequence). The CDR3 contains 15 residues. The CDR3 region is CSARTGTGMTGELFF. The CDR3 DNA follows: TGCAGTGCTAGAACCGGGACAGGGATGACCGGGGAGCTGTTTTTT.

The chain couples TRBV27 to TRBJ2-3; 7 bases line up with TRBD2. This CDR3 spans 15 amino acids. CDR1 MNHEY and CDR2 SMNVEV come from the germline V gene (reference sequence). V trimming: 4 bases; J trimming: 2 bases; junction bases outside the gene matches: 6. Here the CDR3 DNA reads TGTGCCAGCAGTTCTCAGCGGGGAAACACAGATACGCAGTATTTT. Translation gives CASSSQRGNTDTQYF.